This paragraph covers one T cell receptor (beta chain) sequence. The antigen remains undetermined. The same CDR3 is also encoded by other DNA sequences in this sample. Replicate PCRs run on sorted subsets employed 200 ng DNA, around 31,000 T cell genomes. Method: immunoSEQ multiplex PCR; TCRdb's copy keeps in-frame clones and lacks some. The data contain 2 million to 2.5 million clones, around 95% of them seen just once; the ten biggest clones take up around 0.13%. Germline CDR1 is SGHRS and CDR2 is YFSETQ. The CDR3 spans 17 residues. V gave up 0 bases and J gave up 1 base, with 11 bases separating them. This entry belongs to a study of shared clonotypes between healthy human individuals. Broader study findings: It was the non-shared clonotypes that had lower generation probabilities than clonotypes shared by all four donors. Naive CD4 clonotype sharing across four donors was around 5%.

The sequenced sample was naive CD4+ T cells sorted from blood. Subset described: CD45RA+ positively selected. The TCR sequence derives from a man between 18 and 29 years old in good health. The rearrangement uses TRBV5-1 and TRBJ2-6, with a weak D call TRBD2 (5 bases). The CDR3 region is CASSLGGRGSGANVLTF. CDR3 DNA: TGCGCCAGCAGCTTGGGAGGTCGGGGTTCTGGGGCCAACGTCCTGACTTTC.